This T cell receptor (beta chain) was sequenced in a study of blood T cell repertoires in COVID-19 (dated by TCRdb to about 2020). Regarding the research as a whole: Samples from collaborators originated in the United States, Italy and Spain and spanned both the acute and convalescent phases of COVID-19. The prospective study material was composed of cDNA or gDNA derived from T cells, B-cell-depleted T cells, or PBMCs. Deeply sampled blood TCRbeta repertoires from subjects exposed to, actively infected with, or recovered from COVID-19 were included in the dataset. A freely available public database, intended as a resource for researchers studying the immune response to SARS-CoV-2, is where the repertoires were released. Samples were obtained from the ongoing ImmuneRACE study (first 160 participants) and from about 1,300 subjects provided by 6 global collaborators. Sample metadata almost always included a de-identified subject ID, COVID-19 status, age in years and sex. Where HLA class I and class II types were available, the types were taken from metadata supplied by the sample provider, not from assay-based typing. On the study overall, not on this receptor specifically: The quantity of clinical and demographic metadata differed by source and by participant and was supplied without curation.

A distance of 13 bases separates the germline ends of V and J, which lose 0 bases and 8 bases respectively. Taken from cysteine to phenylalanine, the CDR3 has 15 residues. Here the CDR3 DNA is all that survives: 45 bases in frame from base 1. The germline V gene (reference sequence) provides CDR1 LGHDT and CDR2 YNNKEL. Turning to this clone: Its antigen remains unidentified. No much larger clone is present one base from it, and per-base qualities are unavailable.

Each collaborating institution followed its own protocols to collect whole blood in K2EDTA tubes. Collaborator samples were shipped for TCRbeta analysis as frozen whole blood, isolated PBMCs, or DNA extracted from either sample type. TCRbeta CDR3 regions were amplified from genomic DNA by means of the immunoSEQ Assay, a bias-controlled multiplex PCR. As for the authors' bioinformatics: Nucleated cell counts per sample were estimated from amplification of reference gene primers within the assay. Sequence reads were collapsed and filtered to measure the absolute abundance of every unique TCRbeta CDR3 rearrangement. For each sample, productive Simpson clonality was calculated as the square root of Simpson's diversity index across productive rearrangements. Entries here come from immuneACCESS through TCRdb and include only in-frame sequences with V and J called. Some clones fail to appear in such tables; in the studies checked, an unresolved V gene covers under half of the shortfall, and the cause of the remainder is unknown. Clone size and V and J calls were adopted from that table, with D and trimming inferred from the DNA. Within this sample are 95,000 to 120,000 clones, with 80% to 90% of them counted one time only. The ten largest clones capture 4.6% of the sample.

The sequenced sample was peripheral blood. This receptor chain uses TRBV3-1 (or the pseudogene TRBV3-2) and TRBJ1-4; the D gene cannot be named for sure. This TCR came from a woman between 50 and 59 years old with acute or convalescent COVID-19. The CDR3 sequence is CASSQERTQREKLFF. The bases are TGTGCCAGCAGCCAAGAGAGGACTCAACGAGAAAAACTGTTTTTT.